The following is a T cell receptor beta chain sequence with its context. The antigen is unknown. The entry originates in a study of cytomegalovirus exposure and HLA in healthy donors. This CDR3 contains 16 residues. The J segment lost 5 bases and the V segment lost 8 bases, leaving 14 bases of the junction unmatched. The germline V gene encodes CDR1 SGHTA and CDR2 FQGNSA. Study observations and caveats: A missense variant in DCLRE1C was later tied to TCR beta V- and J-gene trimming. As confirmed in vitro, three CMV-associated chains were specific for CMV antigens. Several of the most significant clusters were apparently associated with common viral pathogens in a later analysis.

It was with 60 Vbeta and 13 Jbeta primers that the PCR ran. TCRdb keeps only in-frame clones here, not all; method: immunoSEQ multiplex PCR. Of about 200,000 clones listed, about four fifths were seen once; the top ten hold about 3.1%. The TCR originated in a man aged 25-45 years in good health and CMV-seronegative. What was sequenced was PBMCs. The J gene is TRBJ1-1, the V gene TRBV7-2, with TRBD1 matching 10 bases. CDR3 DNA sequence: TGTGCCAGCGTCCCGTTCGGGACAGGGGCGAGGACTGAAGCTTTCTTT. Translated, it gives CASVPFGTGARTEAFF.